This TCR beta chain is from a study of beta chain features in type 1 diabetes. This clone was picked up many times. The antigen remains undetermined. Study-level findings and limits: In the patient group, naive, central memory and Treg TCRB repertoires seemed more alike than in the healthy donor group. Within each of all four CD4+ subsets, Type 1 diabetes patients had TCRB CDR3s that were moderately but significantly shorter.

Of the isolated RNA, all was reverse transcribed, and so the sequenced material was expressed TCRB transcripts. Generated by immunoSEQ multiplex PCR, the TCRdb table keeps only in-frame clones and is missing some. The sample holds almost 350,000 clones, around 9.3% seen once. This TCR was recovered from a man younger than 45 with type 1 diabetes. The sequenced sample consisted of central memory CD4+ T cells from blood.

The CDR3 sequence is CASSQAMTAQGGYTF. In nucleotides, the CDR3 is TGCGCCAGCAGCCAAGCGATGACAGCTCAGGGTGGCTACACCTTC. The gene calls are TRBV4-3 and TRBJ1-2; maybe TRBD1 (5 bases). The length of the CDR3 is 15 residues. Germline CDR1 reads LGHNA; CDR2 reads YSLEER. V gave up 1 base and J gave up 7 bases, with 16 bases separating them.